This T cell receptor (beta chain) was observed in a study of blood T cell repertoires in COVID-19. Deletions cut 0 bases from V and 4 bases from J, with 11 bases between. Germline V gives CDR1 SGHRS, CDR2 YFSETQ. The CDR3 spans 16 residues. The data were produced by immunoSEQ multiplex PCR, yet TCRdb's version contains in-frame clones alone and is incomplete. The sample records about 74,000 clones, more than 70% being singletons. The chain is built from TRBV5-1 and TRBJ1-6; weak D call: TRBD1 (5 bases). The sequence came from a woman of 80 years or more with acute or convalescent COVID-19. Sample: peripheral blood. DNA of the CDR3: TGCGCCAGCAGCTTGGGAGTGGGGCCTTATAATTCACCCCTCCACTTT. It is translated as CASSLGVGPYNSPLHF.